In its sample, the clone carrying this TCR beta chain was seen many times. The V and J ends lost 2 bases and 4 bases, in that order; junction bases with no gene match: 8. Germline V gene lookup returns CDR1 LNHDA and CDR2 SQIVND (reference sequence). This CDR3 contains 16 residues. The record originates from a study of read filtering for tumor transcriptome and immune sequencing. Molecular barcoded adaptors covering alpha/delta and beta/gamma chains were used on approximately 400 ng RNA. Via MiXCR, TCRdb re-called the reads, giving one row per CDR3 protein. The data contain 35,000 to 50,000 distinct CDR3 sequences, roughly a fifth of them singletons.

V and J are TRBV19 and TRBJ2-1; 7 bases agree with TRBD2. The clonotype was recovered from a donor over 35 with multiple myeloma. Material for sequencing was a population of CD138-negative cells sorted from bone marrow. Here the CDR3 reads CASSIIGASGYNEQFF. The CDR3 coding sequence is TGTGCCAGTAGTATAATCGGCGCTAGCGGATACAATGAGCAGTTCTTC.